This T cell receptor beta chain appears in the sequencing data of a study of PD-L1 blockade in urothelial cancer. For the study at large: Treatment start was followed by blood analysis at 3 weeks (second dose) and again at 6 weeks.

The assay was immunoSEQ multiplex PCR, and TCRdb's table has in-frame clones only and misses some. The sample shows tens of thousands of clones, 75% to 90% of them seen only once. Time point given: pretreatment peripheral blood. Peripheral blood mononuclear cells were collected from every patient before and during treatment, yielding between 1 and 8 samples per patient. The V end lost 0 bases, the J end lost 3 bases, and 7 bases lay between the germline ends. The length of the CDR3 is 14 residues. Per the germline V gene, CDR1 is SGHRS and CDR2 is YFSETQ. This specimen was PBMCs, taken around atezolizumab (anti-PD-L1) treatment. The receptor was isolated from a man in his 60s with urothelial cancer. The chain links TRBV5-1 to TRBJ1-5, with D possibly TRBD1 on 5 matching bases. The CDR3 bases are TGCGCCAGCAGCTTGGGACAGAACAATCAGCCCCAGCATTTT. It encodes CASSLGQNNQPQHF.